This T cell receptor (beta chain) was documented in a study of T cells in localized non-small cell lung cancer. Regarding the study as a whole: The study found T cell clonality highest in uninvolved adjacent lung, above tumor. Out of the top 100 tumor clones, a median around 57 were seen in adjacent lung.

This CDR3 region has 13 residues. V was pared by 3 bases and J by 2 bases, with 8 bases between. From germline, CDR1 is SGHRS and CDR2 YFSETQ. Produced via immunoSEQ multiplex PCR; TCRdb's table is partial and in-frame only. This sample carries roughly 24,000 clones, around 90% of them seen once, and the ten largest clones take 4% to 4.5%. A remark on this clone: Antigen: not known.

Source: peripheral blood, taken before any cancer treatment. The receptor's source is a female donor at least 60 years old with stage II squamous cell lung carcinoma. The chain joins TRBV5-1 to TRBJ2-5; the D gene is possibly TRBD1 (5 bases). The CDR3 protein is CASSSQGQETQYF. Here the CDR3 DNA reads TGCGCCAGCAGCTCCCAGGGACAAGAGACCCAGTACTTC.